Shown below are 18 T cell receptor beta chains from a single sample sequenced in a study of T cell responses to AZD1222 COVID-19 vaccine. Sequencing used immunoSEQ multiplex PCR; TCRdb keeps in-frame clones, though not all of them. Of more than 95,000 clones listed, roughly 90% were seen once; the top ten hold roughly 10%. Sequencing used peripheral blood, obtained on day 0 of MenACWY control vaccination. The receptors were sampled from an adult in good health.

The chain employs TRBV24-1 and TRBJ1-5, with D maybe TRBD1 (5 bases). V was pared by 5 bases and J by 3 bases, with 10 bases between. The CDR3 runs to 14 residues. Germline-derived CDR1 and CDR2 are KGHDR and SFDVKD. This CDR3 reads CATSAGRDNQPQHF. The CDR3, as DNA: TGTGCCACCAGTGCGGGCAGGGACAATCAGCCCCAGCATTTT.

The rearrangement uses TRBV5-8 and TRBJ2-1; 10 positions match TRBD2. Germline trimming cut 6 bases from V and 6 bases from J; bases unmatched to any gene: 12. The CDR3 runs 16 residues. Germline lookup yields CDR1 SGHTS and CDR2 YDEGEE. CDR3: CASNPFETSGSNEQFF. The CDR3, as DNA: TGTGCCAGCAACCCCTTTGAGACTAGCGGGTCCAATGAGCAGTTCTTC.

J is TRBJ1-3 and V is TRBV4-2, with D possibly being TRBD1 (5 bases). The CDR3 totals 16 residues. The ends were cut back, 1 base at V and 4 bases at J, with 14 bases in the middle. The germline gives CDR1 LGHNA, CDR2 YNFKEQ. As DNA, the CDR3 is TGTGCCAGCAGCCAAGTATCGGCAGGGTCGGGAAACACCATATATTTT. Amino acid sequence: CASSQVSAGSGNTIYF.

The rearrangement links TRBV5-4 to TRBJ2-7; D ambiguous. The CDR3 is 14 amino acids. From germline, CDR1 is SGHNT and CDR2 YYREEE (reference sequence). V lost 0 bases, J lost 0 bases, and 7 bases lay in between. CDR3 sequence (DNA): TGTGCCAGCAGCTTGGGCGTGAGCTCCTACGAGCAGTACTTC. Residues: CASSLGVSSYEQYF.

The chain recombines TRBV7-2 with TRBJ1-5; TRBD1 is a possible D gene (5 bases). The CDR3 is 15 residues long. Trimming pared 5 bases from V and 0 bases from J, leaving 11 bases between. In germline, CDR1 is SGHTA, CDR2 FQGNSA. The CDR3 DNA reads TGTGCCAGCAGCGAAAACGGGGGTAGCAATCAGCCCCAGCATTTT. It yields the protein CASSENGGSNQPQHF.

This clone was seen a handful of times. The chain joins TRBV13 to TRBJ2-1; 8 bases match TRBD2. This CDR3 has 14 residues. CDR1 PRHDT and CDR2 FYEKMQ come from the germline V gene (reference sequence). The J segment lost 6 bases and the V segment lost 0 bases, leaving 1 base of the junction unmatched. CDR3 sequence: CASSLGLAGNEQFF. In DNA form, the CDR3 reads TGTGCCAGCAGCTTAGGTCTAGCGGGCAATGAGCAGTTCTTC.

The chain joins TRBV6-2 or TRBV6-3 to TRBJ2-1; 13 bases map to TRBD2. The V gene's germline CDR1 is MNHEY and CDR2 SVGEGT. The CDR3 sequence is 15 residues long. The trim removed 4 bases at V and 7 bases at J, leaving 4 bases unmatched. As DNA, the CDR3 is TGTGCCAGCAGTTCCGGGACTAGCGGGATTAATGAGCAGTTCTTC. It specifies CASSSGTSGINEQFF.

The chain carries TRBV6-5 and TRBJ2-3; D might be TRBD2 (6 bases). The CDR3 consists of 14 residues. Deletions cut 6 bases from V and 0 bases from J, with 10 bases between. In germline, CDR1 is MNHEY, CDR2 SVGAGI. This chain's CDR3 is CASSHGTSTDTQYF. The CDR3 bases are TGTGCCAGCAGCCATGGGACTAGCACAGATACGCAGTATTTT.

The chain links TRBV6-2 or TRBV6-3 to TRBJ2-3; 7 bases agree with TRBD1. Germline CDR1 reads MNHEY; CDR2 reads SVGEGT. V lost 2 bases and J lost 6; bases outside the gene matches: 14. This CDR3 is built from 17 residues. The CDR3 protein is CASSYPLGQAQSDTQYF. The DNA for the CDR3 is TGTGCCAGCAGTTACCCTCTCGGACAGGCGCAGAGTGATACGCAGTATTTT.

The CDR3 nucleotides read TGTGCCAGCACCCGGGGGCTAGCGGGACCAGATACGCAGTATTTT. Translating it yields CASTRGLAGPDTQYF. This rearrangement joins TRBV9 to TRBJ2-3, with 9 bases that match TRBD2. The CDR3 extends over 15 amino acids. CDR1 is SGDLS and CDR2 is YYNGEE in the germline V gene. V trimming: 6 bases; J trimming: 4 bases; junction bases outside the gene matches: 9.

The chain carries TRBV12-5 and TRBJ1-5; unclear D gene. Between the trimmed V and J ends, which lost 4 bases and 5 bases, there was a span of 9 bases. The V gene's germline CDR1 is LGHNT and CDR2 FRNRAP. CDR3 length: 13 amino acids. CDR3 DNA sequence: TGTGCTAGTGGTTCGGAAGAGCATCAGCCCCAGCATTTT. It is translated as CASGSEEHQPQHF.

The chain employs TRBV10-3 and TRBJ1-2; D may be TRBD1 (5 bases). V gave up 10 bases and J gave up 8 bases, with 23 bases separating them. CDR3 length: 14 residues. The germline CDR1 and CDR2 sequences are ENHRY and SYGVKD. The CDR3 DNA sequence: TGTGCCACTAAAGGGACCGGAGCGGTAGACGGCTACACCTTC. This gives the protein CATKGTGAVDGYTF.

The V and J genes are TRBV28 and TRBJ1-2; 8 bases agree with TRBD1. J lost 4 bases, V lost 5 bases, and 6 bases had no gene match. Per germline, CDR1 MDHEN and CDR2 SYDVKM. The CDR3 totals 14 residues. The CDR3 spells CASSPPDRVYGYTF. DNA of the CDR3: TGTGCCAGCAGTCCGCCGGACAGGGTCTATGGCTACACCTTC.

The rearrangement uses TRBV7-2 and TRBJ2-1; 7 nucleotides agree with TRBD2. V trimming: 1 base; J trimming: 7 bases; junction bases outside the gene matches: 10. The length of the CDR3 is 16 residues. The germline V gene has CDR1 SGHTA and CDR2 FQGNSA. The chain's CDR3 is CASSLVPSAGRNEQFF. The CDR3 bases are TGTGCCAGCAGCTTAGTTCCCAGCGCCGGGAGGAATGAGCAGTTCTTC.

The J gene is TRBJ2-2, the V gene TRBV7-7, with TRBD2 matching 7 bases. CDR3 length: 15 amino acids. Germline CDR1 reads SSHAT; CDR2 reads FNYEAQ (reference sequence). V was pared by 1 base and J by 4 bases, with 3 bases of the junction left unmatched. The CDR3 DNA sequence: TGTGCCAGCAGCTTAGGGTTAGCGGGCACCGGGGAGCTGTTTTTT. Translation: CASSLGLAGTGELFF.

The chain is built from TRBV2 and TRBJ2-7; D uncertain. The length of the CDR3 is 11 residues. In germline, CDR1 is SNHLY, CDR2 FYNNEI. Between the trimmed V and J ends, which lost 2 bases and 5 bases, there was a span of 4 bases. The CDR3 loop reads CASSEWDEQYF. DNA for the CDR3: TGTGCCAGCAGTGAATGGGACGAGCAGTACTTC.

The CDR3 bases are TGTGCCAGCAGTGGAATGGGGGTAAGAAGCAATCAGCCCCAGCATTTT. Protein: CASSGMGVRSNQPQHF. This rearrangement joins TRBV2 to TRBJ1-5, with D perhaps matching TRBD1 (5 bases). Germline V CDR1 and CDR2: SNHLY, FYNNEI. The germline V and J ends were trimmed by 4 bases and 1 base, with 14 bases remaining between them. The CDR3 contains 16 residues.

The gene calls are TRBV2 and TRBJ1-5; D is undetermined. The CDR3 has 15 amino acids. Trimming took 0 bases from V and 3 from J, leaving 9 bases between them. Per germline, CDR1 SNHLY and CDR2 FYNNEI. CDR3 loop: CASSEARFNNQPQHF. CDR3 in DNA: TGTGCCAGCAGTGAAGCACGGTTCAACAATCAGCCCCAGCATTTT.